Sequencing of this T cell receptor beta chain was carried out in a study of cytomegalovirus exposure and HLA in healthy donors. This clone was detected only a few times. This CDR3 comprises 16 residues. Germline CDR1 and CDR2: MGHRA and YSYEKL. V lost 0 bases to trimming and J lost 0 bases; unmatched junction nucleotides: 5. Researchers ran the PCR with 60 Vbeta and 13 Jbeta primers. Assay: immunoSEQ multiplex PCR; the TCRdb copy retains only in-frame clones and omits some. The sample includes 90,000 to 130,000 clones, around 85% of them seen just once. Sequenced sample: PBMCs. The receptor was isolated from a man aged 40-49 years in good health and CMV-seronegative. The rearrangement uses TRBV4-1 and TRBJ2-7; TRBD2 matches at 7 bases. This CDR3 reads CASSQEVSGPSYEQYF. The CDR3 coding sequence is TGCGCCAGCAGCCAAGAAGTTAGCGGGCCCTCCTACGAGCAGTACTTC.